The rows below give T cell receptor beta chains drawn from one sample of a study of glioma-infiltrating T cells. TCRdb used MiXCR to reprocess the multiplex PCR reads, holding one entry per CDR3 protein. The repertoire holds more than 300,000 distinct CDR3 sequences, with 35% to 45% as singletons. What was sequenced was glioma tissue, nonneoplastic brain tissue, or PBMCs (not recorded which). These receptors were taken from a human donor with low-grade glioma or glioblastoma, undergoing nonglioma brain surgery, or in good health (not recorded which). Both conserved end residues are part of each CDR3. Fields, in order: V gene, D gene, J gene, clone size, CDR3 protein, CDR3 DNA. A D gene is named only where the DNA matches it firmly. Some rows have no size entry. The others give once, few or many, or a class for an expanded clone.

v_call: TRBV20-1; d_call: TRBD1; j_call: TRBJ1-1; clone_size: many; cdr3_aa: CSATDRGDGGTEAFF; cdr3_nt: TGCAGTGCAACGGACAGGGGCGATGGTGGCACTGAAGCTTTCTTT
v_call: TRBV7-8; d_call: .; j_call: TRBJ1-1; clone_size: .; cdr3_aa: CASSLGVRNTEAFF; cdr3_nt: TGTGCCAGCAGCTTAGGTGTCCGGAACACTGAAGCTTTCTTT
v_call: TRBV11-2; d_call: TRBD2; j_call: TRBJ2-3; clone_size: .; cdr3_aa: CASSSYPLTSGSTDTQYF; cdr3_nt: TGTGCCAGCAGCTCATACCCCTTGACTAGCGGAAGCACAGATACGCAGTATTTT
v_call: TRBV4-3; d_call: .; j_call: TRBJ2-7; clone_size: few; cdr3_aa: CASSQDRITAYEQYF; cdr3_nt: TGCGCCAGCAGCCAAGATCGGATAACGGCCTACGAGCAGTACTTC
v_call: TRBV24-1; d_call: .; j_call: TRBJ2-2; clone_size: .; cdr3_aa: CATRGLSTGELFF; cdr3_nt: TGTGCCACCAGGGGTCTTTCCACCGGGGAGCTGTTTTTT
v_call: TRBV6-1; d_call: .; j_call: TRBJ2-3; clone_size: many; cdr3_aa: CASSPGRSTDTQYF; cdr3_nt: TGTGCCAGCAGCCCCGGACGAAGCACAGATACGCAGTATTTT
v_call: TRBV15; d_call: .; j_call: TRBJ2-3; clone_size: few; cdr3_aa: CATSRQAGRGDTQYF; cdr3_nt: TGTGCCACCAGTAGACAGGCCGGACGGGGGGATACGCAGTATTTT
v_call: TRBV7-2; d_call: .; j_call: TRBJ1-6; clone_size: few; cdr3_aa: CASSLLGGNNNSPLHF; cdr3_nt: TGTGCCAGCAGCTTGTTGGGGGGGAATAATAATTCACCCCTCCACTTT
v_call: TRBV29-1; d_call: TRBD1; j_call: TRBJ2-5; clone_size: .; cdr3_aa: CSLRTGVIETQYF; cdr3_nt: TGCAGCCTTCGGACAGGGGTGATCGAGACCCAGTACTTC
v_call: TRBV5-4; d_call: .; j_call: TRBJ1-1; clone_size: .; cdr3_aa: CASSLEGMGTNTEAFF; cdr3_nt: TGTGCCAGCAGCTTGGAAGGAATGGGGACGAACACTGAAGCTTTCTTT
v_call: TRBV7-2; d_call: TRBD1; j_call: TRBJ2-3; clone_size: .; cdr3_aa: CASSKYRDRDFIGTDTQYF; cdr3_nt: TGTGCCAGCAGCAAATACCGGGACAGGGATTTTATTGGCACAGATACGCAGTATTTT
v_call: TRBV12-3/TRBV12-4; d_call: TRBD2; j_call: TRBJ2-3; clone_size: .; cdr3_aa: CASSLAGGPTNTSIVISDTQFF; cdr3_nt: TGTGCCAGCAGTCTAGCGGGAGGGCCAACAAATACGTCCATCGTGATTTCGGATACGCAGTTTTTT
v_call: TRBV20-1; d_call: .; j_call: TRBJ1-1; clone_size: few; cdr3_aa: CSGSKDSYDTEAFF; cdr3_nt: TGCAGTGGTTCGAAGGACAGTTACGACACTGAAGCTTTCTTT
v_call: TRBV27; d_call: .; j_call: TRBJ2-3; clone_size: .; cdr3_aa: CASSPARVSGTSTDTQYF; cdr3_nt: TGTGCCAGCAGTCCCGCCCGGGTTAGCGGAACGAGCACAGATACGCAGTATTTT
v_call: TRBV6-1; d_call: .; j_call: TRBJ2-3; clone_size: many; cdr3_aa: CASSLAPAGTDTQYF; cdr3_nt: TGTGCCAGCAGTTTAGCGCCCGCCGGTACAGATACGCAGTATTTT
v_call: TRBV7-2; d_call: .; j_call: TRBJ1-3; clone_size: few; cdr3_aa: CASSLSRVGGNTIYF; cdr3_nt: TGTGCCAGCAGCTTATCCAGGGTTGGGGGAAACACCATATATTTT
v_call: TRBV28; d_call: .; j_call: TRBJ2-5; clone_size: .; cdr3_aa: CASRRAKQGQTQYF; cdr3_nt: TGTGCCAGCAGAAGGGCCAAGCAGGGGCAGACCCAGTACTTC
v_call: TRBV7-2; d_call: TRBD2; j_call: TRBJ2-3; clone_size: few; cdr3_aa: CASSLALSGRGTDTQYF; cdr3_nt: TGTGCCAGCAGCTTAGCTCTTAGCGGGAGGGGCACAGATACGCAGTATTTT
v_call: TRBV20-1; d_call: .; j_call: TRBJ1-1; clone_size: many; cdr3_aa: CSARKGSGTEAFF; cdr3_nt: TGCAGTGCTAGAAAGGGTTCAGGCACTGAAGCTTTCTTT
v_call: TRBV6-1; d_call: .; j_call: TRBJ2-7; clone_size: many; cdr3_aa: CASSPRTNYEQYF; cdr3_nt: TGTGCCAGCAGCCCCCGGACGAACTACGAGCAGTACTTC
v_call: TRBV7-9; d_call: .; j_call: TRBJ2-3; clone_size: .; cdr3_aa: CVSSLPGSGTDTQYF; cdr3_nt: TGCGTCAGCAGCTTACCAGGGAGCGGCACAGATACGCAGTATTTT
v_call: TRBV27; d_call: TRBD2; j_call: TRBJ2-7; clone_size: many; cdr3_aa: CASSWTSGIFHEQYF; cdr3_nt: TGTGCCAGCAGTTGGACTAGCGGTATCTTTCACGAGCAGTACTTC
v_call: TRBV4-1; d_call: .; j_call: TRBJ2-3; clone_size: few; cdr3_aa: CASSQASWYQGSTDTQYF; cdr3_nt: TGCGCCAGCAGCCAAGCCTCCTGGTACCAAGGGAGCACAGATACGCAGTATTTT
v_call: TRBV19; d_call: .; j_call: TRBJ2-1; clone_size: .; cdr3_aa: CASSITPYNEQFF; cdr3_nt: TGTGCCAGTAGTATTACCCCCTACAATGAGCAGTTCTTC
v_call: TRBV28; d_call: TRBD2; j_call: TRBJ2-7; clone_size: many; cdr3_aa: CASSHAGAGGYEQYF; cdr3_nt: TGTGCCAGCAGCCACGCCGGAGCGGGAGGTTACGAGCAGTACTTC